This TCR beta chain is drawn from a study of blood T cell repertoires in COVID-19. Study summary: COVID-19 samples, acute and convalescent, were from the United States, Italy and Spain. The cDNA or gDNA used as material had been derived from T cells, B-cell-depleted T cells, or PBMCs.

The ends lost 3 bases at V and 5 bases at J; junction bases unmatched: 6. The length of the CDR3 is 14 residues. CDR1 is SGHDT and CDR2 is YYEEEE in the germline V gene. Seattle patients were enrolled while actively infected and followed longitudinally. Authors' processing steps: Amplification of reference gene primers was used by the study to estimate nucleated cell counts. The protocol was immunoSEQ multiplex PCR, while the TCRdb copy is restricted to in-frame clones and leaves out a portion. Clone size and V and J calls were adopted from that table, with D and trimming inferred from the DNA. Here the sample spans about 250,000 clones, roughly 82% being singletons.

This receptor was obtained from a woman of 80 years or more with COVID-19, enrolled during active disease. The sample was peripheral blood. This sequence joins TRBV5-6 and TRBJ1-1; 8 bases agree with TRBD1. CDR3 DNA: TGTGCCAGCAGCTCACAGGGGGTGGAAACTGAAGCTTTCTTT. It is translated as CASSSQGVETEAFF.